Presented here are 23 T cell receptor beta chains from one specimen sequenced in a study of cytomegalovirus exposure and HLA in healthy donors. The PCR made use of 60 Vbeta and 13 Jbeta primers. Repertoires were generated with immunoSEQ multiplex PCR, while TCRdb's copy carries only in-frame clones and drops some. The sample has some 150,000 clones, 87% seen once; the top ten hold roughly 5%. Sequencing input: PBMCs. These receptors originate from a woman under 40 in good health and CMV-seronegative.

The rearrangement joins TRBV28 to TRBJ1-3; D gene ambiguous. The V gene lost 3 bases and the J gene lost 7 bases, with 16 bases spanning the gap. The CDR3 has 15 amino acids. From germline, CDR1 is MDHEN and CDR2 SYDVKM. The CDR3 DNA sequence: TGTGCCAGCAGTTTGAGGAGTAGTGTAAGGAACACCATATATTTT. Protein product: CASSLRSSVRNTIYF.

The rearrangement uses TRBV2 and TRBJ1-1; D is ambiguous. Germline V gene lookup returns CDR1 SNHLY and CDR2 FYNNEI. The CDR3 is 11 amino acids. Trimming removed 5 bases at V and 7 bases at J, with 8 bases between. This CDR3 reads CASSQKFEAFF. CDR3 coding DNA: TGTGCCAGCAGTCAGAAGTTTGAAGCTTTCTTT.

The chain joins TRBV6-1 to TRBJ2-7; D not certain. The germline V gene encodes CDR1 MNHNS and CDR2 SASEGT. Trimming took 4 bases from V and 7 from J, leaving 14 bases between them. The CDR3 runs 13 residues. The DNA of the CDR3 is TGTGCCAGCAGTGCTTACTCAGCAGGAGAGCAGTACTTC. The encoded protein is CASSAYSAGEQYF.

This chain uses TRBV7-2 with TRBJ1-1; D unclear. Trimming removed 5 bases from V and 0 bases from J, with 16 bases in between. Germline V lookup: CDR1 SGHTA, CDR2 FQGNSA. The CDR3 covers 16 residues. CDR3 region: CASSTALGPMNTEAFF. The CDR3 DNA is TGTGCCAGCAGCACGGCCCTGGGCCCAATGAACACTGAAGCTTTCTTT.

J is TRBJ1-1 and V is TRBV4-1; D remains unclear. Germline V CDR1 and CDR2: MGHRA, YSYEKL. Trimming removed 4 bases at V and 4 bases at J, with 7 bases between. The CDR3 consists of 12 residues. CDR3 coding DNA: TGCGCCAGCAGCCCCTCGGGCACTGAAGCTTTCTTT. It yields the protein CASSPSGTEAFF.

This clone was found once. The CDR3 here is CASSPRGSGIYEQYF. The CDR3 DNA follows: TGTGCCAGCAGTCCCCGGGGTAGCGGGATCTACGAGCAGTACTTC. The chain has TRBV27 and TRBJ2-7; 8 nucleotides align to TRBD2. CDR3 length equals 15 residues. V was clipped by 5 bases and J by 3 bases; unmatched bases: 9. Germline loops: CDR1 MNHEY, CDR2 SMNVEV (reference sequence).

The CDR3 DNA reads TGCGCCAGCAGCCAAGGGACTAGCTCCTACAATGAGCAGTTCTTC. Protein: CASSQGTSSYNEQFF. J is TRBJ2-1 and V is TRBV4-3; TRBD2 agrees at 7 bases. The germline V gene encodes CDR1 LGHNA and CDR2 YSLEER. The CDR3 loop spans 15 amino acids. V lost 1 base to trimming and J lost 0 bases; unmatched junction nucleotides: 0.

J is TRBJ2-1 and V is TRBV7-8; 13 bases align to TRBD2. J was trimmed by 6 bases and V by 1 base; bases with no gene match: 0. This CDR3 is built from 15 residues. Germline V gives CDR1 SGHVS, CDR2 FQNEAQ. The CDR3 spells CASSLGTSGGNEQFF. The CDR3 DNA follows: TGTGCCAGCAGCTTAGGGACTAGCGGGGGCAATGAGCAGTTCTTC.

The rearrangement joins TRBV7-2 to TRBJ1-3; 9 positions match TRBD1. The CDR3 runs to 16 residues. Germline CDR1 reads SGHTA; CDR2 reads FQGNSA. The trim removed 5 bases at V and 4 bases at J, leaving 9 bases unmatched. The chain's CDR3 is CASSPFQGTGGNTIYF. CDR3 nucleotides: TGTGCCAGCAGCCCATTCCAAGGGACAGGGGGAAACACCATATATTTT.

The gene calls are TRBV6-5 and TRBJ1-4; 7 bases fit TRBD1. The ends lost 0 bases at V and 8 bases at J; junction bases unmatched: 6. CDR1 and CDR2 from the germline V gene are MNHEY and SVGAGI. This CDR3 region has 15 residues. As DNA, the CDR3 is TGTGCCAGCAGTTACTCGACAGGGATAGAGGAAAAACTGTTTTTT. It yields the protein CASSYSTGIEEKLFF.

This CDR3 is CASSPGTSNYNEQFF. The CDR3 nucleotides read TGTGCCAGTAGTCCCGGGACTTCCAACTACAATGAGCAGTTCTTC. The rearrangement links TRBV19 to TRBJ2-1, with D perhaps TRBD2 (6 bases). This CDR3 has 15 amino acids. Germline V gives CDR1 LNHDA, CDR2 SQIVND (reference sequence). Deletions cut 5 bases from V and 3 bases from J, with 14 bases between.

This chain links TRBV5-6 with TRBJ2-3; D uncertain. Germline V CDR1 and CDR2: SGHDT, YYEEEE. V was pared by 3 bases and J by 5 bases, with 25 bases between. The CDR3 sequence is 18 residues long. CDR3 amino acids: CASSYDPIHSNQRDTQYF. The CDR3 DNA reads TGTGCCAGCAGCTACGATCCGATCCACAGCAACCAACGAGATACGCAGTATTTT. Complete variable domain (other parts from reference TRBV5-6 and TRBJ2-3): DAGVTQSPTHLIKTRGQQVTLRCSPKSGHDTVSWYQQALGQGPQFIFQYYEEEERQRGNFPDRFSGHQFPNYSSELNVNALLLGDSALYLCASSYDPIHSNQRDTQYFGPGTRLTVL.

J is TRBJ2-3 and V is TRBV4-1; tentative D call: TRBD2 (7 bases). The CDR3 totals 16 residues. Trimming removed 3 bases at V and 5 bases at J, with 18 bases between. Germline V lookup: CDR1 MGHRA, CDR2 YSYEKL. CDR3 DNA: TGCGCCAGCAGCCAGGGGGCGGGAGCTTGGGGAGATACGCAGTATTTT. It is translated as CASSQGAGAWGDTQYF.

This chain uses TRBV6-1 with TRBJ1-2; D not resolved. With 4 bases removed from V and 5 bases from J, the gap between germline ends came to 8 bases. Per germline, CDR1 MNHNS and CDR2 SASEGT. This CDR3 is built from 12 residues. This CDR3 is CASSVRYYGYTF. Here the CDR3 DNA reads TGTGCCAGCAGTGTGAGGTATTATGGCTACACCTTC.

The CDR3 nucleotides are TGCGCCAGCAGACAGGGTTGGTCGAACACCGGGGAGCTGTTTTTT. Protein product: CASRQGWSNTGELFF. The chain joins TRBV5-1 to TRBJ2-2; D is perhaps TRBD1 (6 bases). Germline V gene sequence: CDR1 SGHRS, CDR2 YFSETQ. Deletions cut 5 bases from V and 0 bases from J, with 11 bases between. The CDR3 contains 15 residues. The full variable domain, its missing parts supplied by reference TRBV5-1 and TRBJ2-2, is KAGVTQTPRYLIKTRGQQVTLSCSPISGHRSVSWYQQTPGQGLQFLFEYFSETQRNKGNFPGRFSGRQFSNSRSEMNVSTLELGDSALYLCASRQGWSNTGELFFGEGSRLTVL.

This clone was observed a handful of times. This chain's CDR3 is CASSMSGRGLSYEQYF. The CDR3 nucleotides read TGTGCCAGTAGTATGTCGGGCAGGGGGCTCTCCTACGAGCAGTACTTC. The chain couples TRBV19 to TRBJ2-7, with 8 bases aligning to TRBD1. After removal of 3 bases from V and 0 bases from J, the junction contained 7 bases not matched to a gene. The germline CDR1 and CDR2 sequences are LNHDA and SQIVND (reference sequence). This CDR3 is built from 16 residues.

The chain uses TRBV13 and TRBJ2-1; D is unresolved. CDR3 length equals 15 residues. Per germline, CDR1 PRHDT and CDR2 FYEKMQ (reference sequence). Trimming pared 0 bases from V and 0 bases from J, leaving 6 bases between. For the CDR3, the DNA is TGTGCCAGCAGCTTAGGTTTGAGCTCCTACAATGAGCAGTTCTTC. Its protein is CASSLGLSSYNEQFF.

The rearrangement uses TRBV10-3 and TRBJ2-7; 8 bases line up with TRBD2. The CDR3 sequence is 14 residues long. J was trimmed by 1 base and V by 8 bases; bases with no gene match: 7. Germline-derived CDR1 and CDR2 are ENHRY and SYGVKD. Here the CDR3 reads CAIALGGGSYEQYF. As DNA, the CDR3 is TGTGCCATCGCTCTGGGCGGGGGGTCCTACGAGCAGTACTTC.

The chain carries TRBV4-3 and TRBJ2-3; D possibly corresponds to TRBD2 (6 bases). CDR3 length: 15 residues. Trimming left V 0 bases short and J 5 bases short, with 12 bases between. CDR1 LGHNA and CDR2 YSLEER come from the germline V gene. CDR3 DNA: TGCGCCAGCAGCCAAGATCTACTAGCAGGAGATACGCAGTATTTT. This sequence encodes CASSQDLLAGDTQYF.

This clone turned up a few times. This chain links TRBV6-1 with TRBJ2-1; 7 bases align to TRBD2. J lost 0 bases, V lost 3 bases, and 2 bases had no gene match. Per germline, CDR1 MNHNS and CDR2 SASEGT. This CDR3 region has 15 residues. The CDR3 here is CASSERGSSYNEQFF. CDR3 coding DNA: TGTGCCAGCAGTGAGCGGGGGAGCTCCTACAATGAGCAGTTCTTC.

The rearrangement links TRBV6-6 to TRBJ2-3; 10 positions match TRBD2. The CDR3 sequence is 16 residues long. With V trimmed by 0 bases and J by 3 bases, 3 bases remained unmatched. Germline CDR1 and CDR2: MNHNY and SVGAGI (reference sequence). The CDR3 DNA reads TGTGCCAGCAGTTACTCAAGACTAGCGGGTACAGATACGCAGTATTTT. Protein product: CASSYSRLAGTDTQYF.

The chain employs TRBV7-8 and TRBJ1-2; D not certain. The CDR3 consists of 13 residues. The V end was cut by 6 bases, the J end by 4 bases, with 12 bases between. CDR1 SGHVS and CDR2 FQNEAQ come from the germline V gene. In nucleotides, the CDR3 is TGTGCCAGCAGACCGGGGTGGGGCTATGGCTACACCTTC. It codes for CASRPGWGYGYTF.

The chain is built from TRBV7-9 and TRBJ2-7; 9 positions match TRBD1. Germline CDR1 reads SEHNR; CDR2 reads FQNEAQ (reference sequence). This CDR3 is built from 16 residues. The J segment lost 2 bases and the V segment lost 1 base, leaving 6 bases of the junction unmatched. The CDR3 is CASSLGKGQGPYEQYF. Here the CDR3 DNA reads TGTGCCAGCAGCTTAGGGAAGGGACAGGGACCCTACGAGCAGTACTTC.